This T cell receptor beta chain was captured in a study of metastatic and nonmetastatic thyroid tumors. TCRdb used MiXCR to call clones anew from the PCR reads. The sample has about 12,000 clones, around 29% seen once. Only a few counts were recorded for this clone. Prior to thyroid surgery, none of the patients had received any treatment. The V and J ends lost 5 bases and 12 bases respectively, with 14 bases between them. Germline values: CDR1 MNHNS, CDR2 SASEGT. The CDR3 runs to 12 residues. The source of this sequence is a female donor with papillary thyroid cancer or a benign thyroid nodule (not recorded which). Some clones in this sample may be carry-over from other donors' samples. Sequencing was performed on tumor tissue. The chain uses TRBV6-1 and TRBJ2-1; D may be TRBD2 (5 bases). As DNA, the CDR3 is TGTGCCAGCAGTATCGGCGAGGGCGCGCAGTTCTTC. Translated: CASSIGEGAQFF.